The 17 T cell receptor beta chains below were found in one sample sequenced in a study of blood T cell repertoires in COVID-19. Produced via immunoSEQ multiplex PCR; TCRdb's table is partial and in-frame only. The sample comprises about 380,000 clones, less than 90% of which are singletons, and 3% rests with the top ten. The sample consisted of PBMCs or T cells enriched from blood (not recorded which). Receptors originate from a woman aged 25 to 39 who had recovered from COVID-19.

This chain uses TRBV5-6 with TRBJ1-1; D gene ambiguous. V was shortened by 2 bases and J by 0 bases, with 17 bases between the two germline ends. The CDR3 length is 17 residues. Per the germline V gene, CDR1 is SGHDT and CDR2 is YYEEEE. The CDR3 loop reads CASSLIVTVSMNTEAFF. The CDR3 region has the DNA TGTGCCAGCAGCTTAATCGTTACAGTCTCAATGAACACTGAAGCTTTCTTT.

This sequence joins TRBV19 and TRBJ1-4; perhaps TRBD1 as D (6 bases). Germline V gene lookup returns CDR1 LNHDA and CDR2 SQIVND (reference sequence). The CDR3 consists of 15 residues. V was shortened by 2 bases and J by 7 bases, with 14 bases between the two germline ends. The CDR3 here is CASSIYARGGEKLFF. For the CDR3, the DNA is TGTGCCAGTAGTATATATGCCAGGGGCGGTGAAAAACTGTTTTTT.

This chain uses TRBV27 with TRBJ2-7, with D maybe TRBD2 (5 bases). Between the trimmed V and J ends, which lost 6 bases and 2 bases, there was a span of 14 bases. Germline V CDR1 and CDR2: MNHEY, SMNVEV (reference sequence). The CDR3 has 14 amino acids. CDR3 DNA: TGTGCCAGCAGCCTGACTCTGGGAGCCTACGAGCAGTACTTC. The encoded protein is CASSLTLGAYEQYF.

The chain uses TRBV7-9 and TRBJ2-7; D is possibly TRBD1 (5 bases). The germline CDR1 and CDR2 sequences are SEHNR and FQNEAQ (reference sequence). Trimming took 0 bases from V and 3 from J, leaving 12 bases between them. The CDR3 is 15 amino acids. The CDR3 sequence is CASSLAGADFYEQYF. CDR3 DNA: TGTGCCAGCAGCTTAGCAGGGGCAGATTTCTACGAGCAGTACTTC.

The V gene is TRBV11-3, the J gene TRBJ2-1; D unclear. Between the trimmed V and J ends, which lost 0 bases and 13 bases, there was a span of 13 bases. Germline assignment: CDR1 SGHNT and CDR2 YENEEA. This CDR3 comprises 13 residues. The CDR3 nucleotides read TGTGCCAGCAGCTTAGATTATCAGGTCCCCCAGTTCTTC. The encoded protein is CASSLDYQVPQFF.

V is TRBV12-3 or TRBV12-4 and J is TRBJ2-7; no reliable D call. The CDR3 extends over 11 amino acids. V was shortened by 8 bases and J by 5 bases, with 10 bases between the two germline ends. The CDR3 DNA follows: TGTGCCAGCCGTCGGTCCCACGAGCAGTACTTC. Its protein is CASRRSHEQYF.

V is TRBV10-2 and J is TRBJ1-4; possibly TRBD1 for D (5 bases). The V and J ends lost 2 bases and 7 bases respectively, with 17 bases between them. The CDR3 spans 16 residues. Germline V lookup: CDR1 WSHSY, CDR2 SAAADI. DNA of the CDR3: TGCGCCAGCAGTGAGAAACCCGGGGGGGATGGTGAAAAACTGTTTTTT. It specifies CASSEKPGGDGEKLFF.

The chain links TRBV5-5 to TRBJ2-2; D unresolved. This CDR3 contains 13 residues. V lost 4 bases, J lost 1 base, and 5 bases lay in between. Germline values: CDR1 SGHKS, CDR2 YYEKEE (reference sequence). CDR3 residues: CASSAQNTGELFF. The CDR3 DNA follows: TGTGCCAGCAGCGCACAGAACACCGGGGAGCTGTTTTTT.

The V gene is TRBV27, the J gene TRBJ2-1, with a weak D call TRBD1 (5 bases). The V end lost 3 bases, the J end lost 0 bases, and 9 bases lay between the germline ends. Per the germline V gene, CDR1 is MNHEY and CDR2 is SMNVEV (reference sequence). There are 15 residues in the CDR3. The CDR3 coding sequence is TGTGCCAGCAGTTTTAATCAGGGCTCCTACAATGAGCAGTTCTTC. Amino acids: CASSFNQGSYNEQFF.

The genes are TRBV2 and TRBJ1-2, with TRBD1 identical over 8 bases. CDR1 and CDR2 (germline): SNHLY, FYNNEI. The V gene end was trimmed by 6 bases and the J gene end by 6 bases; junction bases not matched to a gene: 6. The CDR3 contains 13 residues. Written as DNA, the CDR3 is TGTGCCAGCAGGTTTACAGGGGGGCATGGCTACACCTTC. Its protein product is CASRFTGGHGYTF.

This rearrangement joins TRBV27 to TRBJ2-7, with a tentative D call TRBD2 (7 bases). The CDR3 is 13 amino acids. Per germline, CDR1 MNHEY and CDR2 SMNVEV (reference sequence). Deletions cut 6 bases from V and 7 bases from J, with 16 bases between. In DNA form, the CDR3 reads TGTGCCAGCAGCCGGGGGGCCCTCCGGGAGCAGTACTTC. This translates into CASSRGALREQYF.

The chain joins TRBV4-1 to TRBJ1-1, with D tentatively TRBD1 (6 bases). The CDR3 has 15 amino acids. V was cut by 2 bases and J by 1 base, with 11 bases left in between. The germline V gene encodes CDR1 MGHRA and CDR2 YSYEKL. CDR3 sequence reads: CASSQRDMGNTEAFF. CDR3 coding DNA: TGCGCCAGCAGCCAACGGGACATGGGGAACACTGAAGCTTTCTTT.

This chain links TRBV29-1 with TRBJ2-7; D may be TRBD1 (5 bases). The CDR3 runs to 11 residues. CDR1 and CDR2 (germline): SQVTM, ANQGSEA. V lost 5 bases and J 1 base, leaving 6 bases between the germline ends. DNA for the CDR3: TGCAGCGTTACAGGATCCTACGAGCAGTACTTC. It specifies CSVTGSYEQYF.

This clone came up once. V and J are TRBV6-5 and TRBJ1-2; D unresolved. Germline V lookup: CDR1 MNHEY, CDR2 SVGAGI. The CDR3 spans 13 residues. V dropped 2 bases and J dropped 6 bases, with 10 bases sitting between them. CDR3 sequence reads: CASSYGQVNGYTF. CDR3 in DNA: TGTGCCAGCAGTTACGGGCAGGTCAATGGCTACACCTTC.

The chain joins TRBV5-1 to TRBJ1-4; tentative D call: TRBD1 (6 bases). Trimming cost V 0 bases and J 8 bases, with 14 bases left between them. This CDR3 has 15 residues. Per the germline V gene, CDR1 is SGHRS and CDR2 is YFSETQ. The CDR3 bases are TGCGCCAGCAGCTTGGGGATAGGGGACACCGAAAAACTGTTTTTT. Translated: CASSLGIGDTEKLFF.

Notes on this clone: This specimen includes other DNA sequences encoding the same CDR3. The chain recombines TRBV7-9 with TRBJ2-1; 8 bases align to TRBD2. Germline CDR1 and CDR2: SEHNR and FQNEAQ (reference sequence). V trimming: 0 bases; J trimming: 4 bases; junction bases outside the gene matches: 2. CDR3 length: 15 residues. CDR3 residues: CASSLALAEYNEQFF. In DNA form, the CDR3 reads TGTGCCAGCAGCTTAGCACTAGCGGAATACAATGAGCAGTTCTTC.

The chain has TRBV11-2 and TRBJ2-2; the match to TRBD2 covers 13 bases. Looked up from germline, CDR1 is SGHAT and CDR2 is FQNNGV. The CDR3 has 16 amino acids. Trimming took 5 bases from V and 3 from J; bases not matched to a gene: 3. The chain's CDR3 is CASSHGLAGDTGELFF. DNA of the CDR3: TGTGCCAGCAGCCATGGACTAGCGGGGGACACCGGGGAGCTGTTTTTT.